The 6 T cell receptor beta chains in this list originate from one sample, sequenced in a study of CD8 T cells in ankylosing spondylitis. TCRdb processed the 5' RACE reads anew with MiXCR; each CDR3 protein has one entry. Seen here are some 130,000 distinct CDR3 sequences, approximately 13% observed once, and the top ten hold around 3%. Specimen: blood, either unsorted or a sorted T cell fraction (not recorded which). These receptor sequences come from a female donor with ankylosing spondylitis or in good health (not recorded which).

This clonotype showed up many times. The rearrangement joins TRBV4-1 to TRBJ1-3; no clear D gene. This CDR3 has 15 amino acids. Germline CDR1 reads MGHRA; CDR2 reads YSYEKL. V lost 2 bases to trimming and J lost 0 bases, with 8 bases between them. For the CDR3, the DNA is TGCGCCAGCAGCCAATTCCCAATCTCTGGAAACACCATATATTTT. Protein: CASSQFPISGNTIYF.

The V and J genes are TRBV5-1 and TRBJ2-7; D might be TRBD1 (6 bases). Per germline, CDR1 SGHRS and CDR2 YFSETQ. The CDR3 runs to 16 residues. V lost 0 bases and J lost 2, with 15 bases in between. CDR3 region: CASSLESDRFTYEQYF. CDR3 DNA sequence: TGCGCCAGCAGCTTGGAGTCCGACAGGTTTACCTACGAGCAGTACTTC.

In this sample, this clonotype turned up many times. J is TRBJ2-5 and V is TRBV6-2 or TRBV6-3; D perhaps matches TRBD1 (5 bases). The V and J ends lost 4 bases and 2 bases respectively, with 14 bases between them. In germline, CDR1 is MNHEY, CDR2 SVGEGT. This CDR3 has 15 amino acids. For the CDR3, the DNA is TGTGCCAGCAGTTCCTGGCAGGCAGGGCAAGAGACCCAGTACTTC. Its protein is CASSSWQAGQETQYF.

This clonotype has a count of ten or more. CDR3 bases: TGCAGTGCTTCCAACGCCCGAGTCCGCACAGATACGCAGTATTTT. Translated, it gives CSASNARVRTDTQYF. The gene calls are TRBV20-1 and TRBJ2-3; D gene ambiguous. Germline V gene data show CDR1 as DFQATT and CDR2 as SNEGSKA (reference sequence). CDR3 length equals 15 residues. V dropped 5 bases and J dropped 1 base, with 16 bases sitting between them.

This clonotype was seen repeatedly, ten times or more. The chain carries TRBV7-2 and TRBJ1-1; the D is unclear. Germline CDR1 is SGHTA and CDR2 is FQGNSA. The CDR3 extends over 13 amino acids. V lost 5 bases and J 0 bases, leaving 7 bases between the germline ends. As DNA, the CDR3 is TGTGCCAGCAGCGCCCCAATGAACACTGAAGCTTTCTTT. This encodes CASSAPMNTEAFF.

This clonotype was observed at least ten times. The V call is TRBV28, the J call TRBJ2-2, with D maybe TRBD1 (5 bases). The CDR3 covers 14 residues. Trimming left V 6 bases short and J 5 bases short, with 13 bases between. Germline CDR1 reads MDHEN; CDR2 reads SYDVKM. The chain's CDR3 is CASRPDRITGELFF. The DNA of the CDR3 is TGTGCCAGCAGACCCGACAGAATTACCGGGGAGCTGTTTTTT.